This note documents a single T cell receptor beta chain sequence. There is no known antigen for this receptor. No base quality information exists; no much larger clone differs at one position. CDR1 MGHRA and CDR2 YSYEKL were looked up in the germline V gene. The CDR3 numbers 17 residues from cysteine through phenylalanine. Of the read, only the CDR3 DNA is kept; its 51 bases are in frame from base 1. V is pruned by 4 bases and J by 4 bases, leaving 10 bases of the junction without a gene match. This record belongs to a study of T cells in tuberculosis (dated by TCRdb to about 2018). Looking at the study overall: To characterize T cells specific for the mycobacterial lipid antigen glucose monomycolate (GMM), the study used CD1B tetramers together with high-throughput TCR immunosequencing. IGRA-negative adolescents, IGRA-positive adolescents with latent tuberculosis and adults with active tuberculosis, ten per group, were compared in a South African clinical cohort. Findings and caveats that apply to the study as a whole: Smaller NN-distances were partly driven by shorter CDR3-alpha lengths in active tuberculosis patients, and statistical significance was not reached for the TCR-beta difference. A classifier using the diverse GMM-specific repertoire reached roughly 87% accuracy (AUROC roughly 0.9), compared with more than 65% accuracy using GEM motif frequencies. Clinical samples were selected based on which cryopreserved specimens were available, and the active tuberculosis cases were adults whereas the controls were adolescents. Smaller mean NN-distances to GMM-specific TCRs were observed in active tuberculosis TCR-alpha repertoires than in IGRA-negative controls, suggesting clonal expansion of GMM-specific TCRs.

At study entry, adolescents were screened for latent tuberculosis infection by tuberculin skin test and QuantiFERON-TB GOLD In-Tube IGRA. Immunosequencing was performed on unsorted cryopreserved PBMC and covered approximately 110,000 T cells per clinical donor on average. Eleven high schools in the Worcester region of the Western Cape, South Africa, served as enrollment sites for adolescents aged 12 to 18 years. Some 10 M. tuberculosis-infected and approximately ten uninfected adolescents were selected with matching for age and sex. PBMC from adolescents were isolated by density centrifugation from freshly drawn heparinized blood and were then cryopreserved. The immunoSEQ multiplex PCR assay was used to generate TCR libraries, with TCR-beta and/or TCR-alpha/delta assays applied to each sample. Amplified TCR libraries were sequenced on the Illumina high-throughput platform. Turning to the authors' computational methods: Clustering and dimensionality reduction relied on pairwise TCRdist distances among GMM-specific receptors from T cells that were either sorted ex vivo or expanded in vitro. Each clinical repertoire was scored by mean NN-distance, the average TCRdist to the nearest 10% of tetramer-positive reference sequences. GEM TCR motif frequency was calculated as the fraction of unique TCRs that matched known GEM sequences in V/J usage and CDR3 length. Active tuberculosis was classified by linear discriminant analysis with leave-one-out cross-validation, implemented in scikit-learn. Drawn from immuneACCESS, this table holds only the in-frame rearrangements with V and J called that TCRdb kept. Clones are partly lost; checked studies trace under half to an unresolved V gene and leave the rest unexplained. V and J calls and clone size are as listed in that table; D and trimming were resolved from the DNA. The sample table shows about 30,000 clones, and 94% are seen once. The ten largest make up under 9.5% of the sample.

This clonotype was sampled from a donor between 10 and 35 years old with latent tuberculosis or without tuberculosis infection. The sequenced sample was PBMCs. Rearrangement joined TRBV4-1 to TRBJ1-4, with TRBD1 identical over 9 junction bases. The nucleotides read TGCGCCAGCAGCCCAAAGCTGCCGGGACAGGGTAATGAAAAACTGTTTTTT. Translated, it reads CASSPKLPGQGNEKLFF.